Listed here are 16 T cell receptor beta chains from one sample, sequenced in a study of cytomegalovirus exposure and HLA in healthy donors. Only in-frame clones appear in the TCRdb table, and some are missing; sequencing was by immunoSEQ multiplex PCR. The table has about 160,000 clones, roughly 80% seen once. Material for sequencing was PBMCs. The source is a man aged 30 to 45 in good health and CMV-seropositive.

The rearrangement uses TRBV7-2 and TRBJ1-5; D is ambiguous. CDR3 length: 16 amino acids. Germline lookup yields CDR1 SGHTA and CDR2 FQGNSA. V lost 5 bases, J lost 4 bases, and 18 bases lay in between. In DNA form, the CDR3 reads TGTGCCAGCAGCCCCAACCCGCCGGCAGGTAATCAGCCCCAGCATTTT. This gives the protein CASSPNPPAGNQPQHF. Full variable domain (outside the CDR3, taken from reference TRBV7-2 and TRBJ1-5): GAGVSQSPSNKVTEKGKDVELRCDPISGHTALYWYRQSLGQGLEFLIYFQGNSAPDKSGLPSDRFSAERTGGSVSTLTIQRTQQEDSAVYLCASSPNPPAGNQPQHFGDGTRLSIL.

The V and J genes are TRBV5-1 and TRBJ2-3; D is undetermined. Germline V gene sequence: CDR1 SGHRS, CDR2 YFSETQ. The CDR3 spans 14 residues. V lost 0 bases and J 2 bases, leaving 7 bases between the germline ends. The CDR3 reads CASSLAEITDTQYF. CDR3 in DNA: TGCGCCAGCAGCTTGGCCGAGATCACAGATACGCAGTATTTT.

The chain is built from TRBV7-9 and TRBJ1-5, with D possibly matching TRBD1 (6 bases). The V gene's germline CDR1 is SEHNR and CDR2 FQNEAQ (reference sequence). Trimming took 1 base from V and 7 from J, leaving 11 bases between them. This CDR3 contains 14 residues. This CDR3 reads CASSLEGGRQPQHF. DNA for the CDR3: TGTGCCAGCAGCTTAGAAGGGGGAAGGCAGCCCCAGCATTTT.

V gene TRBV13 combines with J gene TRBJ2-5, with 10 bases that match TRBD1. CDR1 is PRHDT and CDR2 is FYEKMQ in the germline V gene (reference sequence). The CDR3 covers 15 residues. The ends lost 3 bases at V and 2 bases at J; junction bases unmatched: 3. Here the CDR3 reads CASSLDRGAQETQYF. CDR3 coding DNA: TGTGCCAGCAGCTTGGACAGGGGGGCTCAAGAGACCCAGTACTTC.

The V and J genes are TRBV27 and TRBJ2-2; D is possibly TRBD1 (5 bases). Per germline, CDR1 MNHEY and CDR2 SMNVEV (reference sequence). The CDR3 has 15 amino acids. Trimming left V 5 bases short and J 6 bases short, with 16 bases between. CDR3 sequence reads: CASSPNPRAAGELFF. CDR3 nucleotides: TGTGCCAGCAGTCCTAACCCCAGGGCTGCCGGGGAGCTGTTTTTT.

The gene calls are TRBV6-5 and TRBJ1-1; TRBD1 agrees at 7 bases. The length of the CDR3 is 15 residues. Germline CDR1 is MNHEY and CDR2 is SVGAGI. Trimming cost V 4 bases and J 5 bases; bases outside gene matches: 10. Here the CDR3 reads CASSSRTGALTEAFF. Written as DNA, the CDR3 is TGTGCCAGCAGTTCCCGTACAGGGGCCCTTACTGAAGCTTTCTTT.

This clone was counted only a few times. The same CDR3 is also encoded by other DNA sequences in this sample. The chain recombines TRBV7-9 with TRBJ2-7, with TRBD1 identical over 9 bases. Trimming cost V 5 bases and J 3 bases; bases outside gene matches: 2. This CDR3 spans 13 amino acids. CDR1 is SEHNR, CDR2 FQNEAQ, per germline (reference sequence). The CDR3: CASSKTGGYEQYF. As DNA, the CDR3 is TGTGCCAGCAGCAAGACAGGGGGCTACGAGCAGTACTTC.

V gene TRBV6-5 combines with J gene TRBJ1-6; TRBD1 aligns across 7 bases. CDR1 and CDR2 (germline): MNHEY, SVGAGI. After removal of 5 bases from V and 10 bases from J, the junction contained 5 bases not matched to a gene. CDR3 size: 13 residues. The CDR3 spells CASSATGISPLHF. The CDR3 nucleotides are TGTGCCAGCAGTGCGACAGGGATCTCACCCCTCCACTTT.

The chain's CDR3 is CASSSQGNGNTEAFF. Here the CDR3 DNA reads TGTGCCAGCAGCAGTCAGGGGAATGGGAACACTGAAGCTTTCTTT. V is TRBV9 and J is TRBJ1-1; perhaps TRBD1 as D (6 bases). V was pared by 4 bases and J by 1 base, with 14 bases between. Germline V gene lookup returns CDR1 SGDLS and CDR2 YYNGEE. The CDR3 has 15 amino acids.

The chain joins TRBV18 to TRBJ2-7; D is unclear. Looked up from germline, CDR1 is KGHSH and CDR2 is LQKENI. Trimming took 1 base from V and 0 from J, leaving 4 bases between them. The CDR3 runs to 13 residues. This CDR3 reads CASSPRLSYEQYF. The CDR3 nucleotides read TGTGCCAGCTCACCACGACTCTCCTACGAGCAGTACTTC.

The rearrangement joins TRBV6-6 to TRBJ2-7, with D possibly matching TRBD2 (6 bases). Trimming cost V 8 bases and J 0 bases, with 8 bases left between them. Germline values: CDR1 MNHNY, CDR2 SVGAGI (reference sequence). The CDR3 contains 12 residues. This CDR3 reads CASGGSSYEQYF. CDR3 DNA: TGTGCCAGCGGGGGGAGCTCCTACGAGCAGTACTTC.

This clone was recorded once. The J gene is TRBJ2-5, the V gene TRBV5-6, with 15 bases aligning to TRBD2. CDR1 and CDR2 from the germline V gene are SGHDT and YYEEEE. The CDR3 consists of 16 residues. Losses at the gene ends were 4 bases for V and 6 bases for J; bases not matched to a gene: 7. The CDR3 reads CASSQRTSGGAQTQYF. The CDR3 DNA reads TGTGCCAGCAGCCAGAGGACTAGCGGGGGGGCACAGACCCAGTACTTC.

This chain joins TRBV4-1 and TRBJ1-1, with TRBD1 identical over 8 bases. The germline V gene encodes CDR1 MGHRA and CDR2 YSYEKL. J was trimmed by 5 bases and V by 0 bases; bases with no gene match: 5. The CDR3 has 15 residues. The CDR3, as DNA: TGCGCCAGCAGCCAAGACCCAGGGGGCCTTACTGAAGCTTTCTTT. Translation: CASSQDPGGLTEAFF.

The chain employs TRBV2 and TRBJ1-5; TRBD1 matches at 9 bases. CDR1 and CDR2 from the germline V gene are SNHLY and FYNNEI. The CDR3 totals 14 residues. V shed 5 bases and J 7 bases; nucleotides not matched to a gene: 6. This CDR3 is CASSPQGARQPQHF. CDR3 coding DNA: TGTGCCAGCAGTCCACAGGGGGCGCGGCAGCCCCAGCATTTT.

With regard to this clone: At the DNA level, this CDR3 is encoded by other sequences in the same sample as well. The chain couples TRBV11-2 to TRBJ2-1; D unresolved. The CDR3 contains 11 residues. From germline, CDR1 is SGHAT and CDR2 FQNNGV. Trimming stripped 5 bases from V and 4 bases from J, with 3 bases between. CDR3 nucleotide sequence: TGTGCCAGCAGCCCGTACAATGAGCAGTTCTTC. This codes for CASSPYNEQFF. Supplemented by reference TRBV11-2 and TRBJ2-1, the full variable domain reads EAGVAQSPRYKIIEKRQSVAFWCNPISGHATLYWYQQILGQGPKLLIQFQNNGVVDDSQLPKDRFSAERLKGVDSTLKIQPAKLEDSAVYLCASSPYNEQFFGPGTRLTVL.

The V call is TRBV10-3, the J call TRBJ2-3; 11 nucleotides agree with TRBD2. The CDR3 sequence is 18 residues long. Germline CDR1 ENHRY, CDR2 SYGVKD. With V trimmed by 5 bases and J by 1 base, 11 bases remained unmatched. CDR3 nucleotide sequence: TGTGCCATCAGTCCGCTAGCGGGGGGCAGGGGGGGCACAGATACGCAGTATTTT. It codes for CAISPLAGGRGGTDTQYF.